This is a list of T cell receptor beta chains from one sample in a study of blood T cell repertoires in COVID-19. TCRdb keeps only in-frame clones here, not all; method: immunoSEQ multiplex PCR. The sample has approximately 47,000 clones, more than 70% seen once. Sequenced material: peripheral blood. The source of these receptors is a woman aged 55-75 years with acute or convalescent COVID-19. CDR3s include the opening cysteine and the closing phenylalanine or tryptophan. Fields, in order: D gene, clone size, V gene, J gene, CDR3 DNA, CDR3 protein. The D gene is left open where the match is weak. Clone size appears in some rows only: once, few, many, or a class for an expanded clone.

D gene: TRBD2; clone size: NA; V gene: TRBV29-1; J gene: TRBJ2-2; CDR3 DNA: TGCAGCGTAGTCGGGCTAGCGGGAGTCAAGAACACCGGGGAGCTGTTTTTT; CDR3 protein: CSVVGLAGVKNTGELFF
D gene: NA; clone size: once; V gene: TRBV12-3/TRBV12-4; J gene: TRBJ1-1; CDR3 DNA: TGTGCCAGCAGTCCCAGGAACACTGAAGCTTTCTTT; CDR3 protein: CASSPRNTEAFF
D gene: NA; clone size: once; V gene: TRBV11-2; J gene: TRBJ1-2; CDR3 DNA: TGTGCCAGCAGCCGTCAGGGAAACTATGGCTACACCTTC; CDR3 protein: CASSRQGNYGYTF
D gene: TRBD2; clone size: NA; V gene: TRBV11-2; J gene: TRBJ2-7; CDR3 DNA: TGTGCCAGCAGCGATGGAGTGGTGTTAGCGGGAGGCAGGCAGTACTTC; CDR3 protein: CASSDGVVLAGGRQYF
D gene: NA; clone size: NA; V gene: TRBV19; J gene: TRBJ1-5; CDR3 DNA: TGTGCCAGTAGTATTCGAGGGAAGGATCAGCCCCAGCATTTT; CDR3 protein: CASSIRGKDQPQHF
D gene: TRBD1; clone size: NA; V gene: TRBV9; J gene: TRBJ1-2; CDR3 DNA: TGTGCCAGCAGCGTAGACCGATGGCAGGGGGCGCGTAATGGCTACACCTTC; CDR3 protein: CASSVDRWQGARNGYTF
D gene: TRBD2; clone size: NA; V gene: TRBV27; J gene: TRBJ2-3; CDR3 DNA: TGTGCCAGCAGTTCCGTGCGGGAGTTAGATACGCAGTATTTT; CDR3 protein: CASSSVRELDTQYF
D gene: NA; clone size: NA; V gene: TRBV29-1; J gene: TRBJ1-4; CDR3 DNA: TGCAGCGTTGATGATTGGGGGGAACTGTTTTTT; CDR3 protein: CSVDDWGELFF
D gene: NA; clone size: NA; V gene: TRBV6-6; J gene: TRBJ1-3; CDR3 DNA: TGTGCCAGCAGCAGAACAGGGAGCTCTGGAAACACCATATATTTT; CDR3 protein: CASSRTGSSGNTIYF
D gene: TRBD2; clone size: NA; V gene: TRBV11-3; J gene: TRBJ2-3; CDR3 DNA: TGTGCCAGCAGCTGGACTAGCGGGGGGACTACAGATACGCAGTATTTT; CDR3 protein: CASSWTSGGTTDTQYF
D gene: TRBD1; clone size: NA; V gene: TRBV30; J gene: TRBJ2-5; CDR3 DNA: TGTGCCTGGAGCGATCCCGGGCAAGGGGGCGGAGAGACCCAGTACTTC; CDR3 protein: CAWSDPGQGGGETQYF
D gene: NA; clone size: NA; V gene: TRBV6-5; J gene: TRBJ2-2; CDR3 DNA: TGTGCCAGCAGTTCCGGGGATCTTCGCGGGGAGCTGTTTTTT; CDR3 protein: CASSSGDLRGELFF
D gene: NA; clone size: few; V gene: TRBV18; J gene: TRBJ2-1; CDR3 DNA: TGTGCCAGCTCACCCCTCCAGGGGTCGAAAAATGAGCAGTTCTTC; CDR3 protein: CASSPLQGSKNEQFF
D gene: NA; clone size: NA; V gene: TRBV7-8; J gene: TRBJ2-1; CDR3 DNA: TGTGCCAGCAGCCGACGGGACTTCTCCTACAATGAGCAGTTCTTC; CDR3 protein: CASSRRDFSYNEQFF
D gene: TRBD2; clone size: NA; V gene: TRBV5-5; J gene: TRBJ2-7; CDR3 DNA: TGTGCCAGCAGCTTGGCAGCTAGCGGGGGGCCCTACGAGCAGTACTTC; CDR3 protein: CASSLAASGGPYEQYF
D gene: NA; clone size: NA; V gene: TRBV5-8; J gene: TRBJ2-7; CDR3 DNA: TGTGCCAGCAGCCTGGAAGAGTACGAGCAGTACTTC; CDR3 protein: CASSLEEYEQYF
D gene: TRBD2; clone size: NA; V gene: TRBV10-2; J gene: TRBJ2-7; CDR3 DNA: TGCGCCAGCAGTGAGAGTCGCGGGGGAGGTTCCTACGAGCAGTACTTC; CDR3 protein: CASSESRGGGSYEQYF
D gene: NA; clone size: NA; V gene: TRBV6-5; J gene: TRBJ1-1; CDR3 DNA: TGTGCCAGCAGACCCATGGGGGGGGCTTTCACTGAAGCTTTCTTT; CDR3 protein: CASRPMGGAFTEAFF
D gene: NA; clone size: few; V gene: TRBV9; J gene: TRBJ2-7; CDR3 DNA: TGTGCCAGCAGCCCCTTCCCAGGGGGAGGCTACGAGCAGTACTTC; CDR3 protein: CASSPFPGGGYEQYF
D gene: NA; clone size: NA; V gene: TRBV25-1; J gene: TRBJ2-7; CDR3 DNA: TGTGCCAGCAGTGACCCAGGCCGTGGCTCCTACGAGCAGTACTTC; CDR3 protein: CASSDPGRGSYEQYF
D gene: TRBD2; clone size: once; V gene: TRBV19; J gene: TRBJ2-3; CDR3 DNA: TGTGCCAGTAGTACTCTCGGGGCTAGCGGGGGGCCAGGCGCAGATACGCAGTATTTT; CDR3 protein: CASSTLGASGGPGADTQYF
D gene: TRBD2; clone size: NA; V gene: TRBV6-1; J gene: TRBJ2-7; CDR3 DNA: TGTGCCAGCAGTGAAGCTTGGACTAGCTACGAGCAGTACTTC; CDR3 protein: CASSEAWTSYEQYF
D gene: NA; clone size: NA; V gene: TRBV6-1; J gene: TRBJ1-5; CDR3 DNA: TGTGCCAGCAGTGAACAGGTTAACCAGCCCCAGCATTTT; CDR3 protein: CASSEQVNQPQHF
D gene: TRBD1; clone size: once; V gene: TRBV7-3; J gene: TRBJ1-5; CDR3 DNA: TGTGCCAGCAGCCAGGGACAGTACGGGCCCCAGCATTTT; CDR3 protein: CASSQGQYGPQHF
D gene: NA; clone size: NA; V gene: TRBV7-2; J gene: TRBJ2-5; CDR3 DNA: TGTGCCAGCAGCTTAGAGCCCGTAGCTCGGGGGACCCAGTACTTC; CDR3 protein: CASSLEPVARGTQYF
D gene: NA; clone size: many; V gene: TRBV11-3; J gene: TRBJ2-1; CDR3 DNA: TGTGCCAGCAGCACGAACAGGGAAGGGACCTACAATGAGCAGTTCTTC; CDR3 protein: CASSTNREGTYNEQFF
D gene: TRBD2; clone size: NA; V gene: TRBV9; J gene: TRBJ2-1; CDR3 DNA: TGTGCCAGCAGCTCCCAAGCGGGAGCACGGAATGAGCAGTTCTTC; CDR3 protein: CASSSQAGARNEQFF
D gene: NA; clone size: NA; V gene: TRBV10-1; J gene: TRBJ2-2; CDR3 DNA: TGCGCCAGCAGTGTAGCCGGGTCCTCTTCGAACACCGGGGAGCTGTTTTTT; CDR3 protein: CASSVAGSSSNTGELFF
D gene: NA; clone size: NA; V gene: TRBV6-5; J gene: TRBJ1-1; CDR3 DNA: TGTGCCAGCAGGGCAGAGGTCCGCACTGAAGCTTTCTTT; CDR3 protein: CASRAEVRTEAFF
D gene: NA; clone size: once; V gene: TRBV29-1; J gene: TRBJ2-2; CDR3 DNA: TGCAGCGTTGCCAGCGTCCAGGGGGGCACCGGGGAGCTGTTTTTT; CDR3 protein: CSVASVQGGTGELFF
D gene: TRBD2; clone size: NA; V gene: TRBV6-5; J gene: TRBJ2-7; CDR3 DNA: TGTGCCAGCAGTCGCCCAAGCGGGAGCTCCTACGAGCAGTACTTC; CDR3 protein: CASSRPSGSSYEQYF
D gene: NA; clone size: NA; V gene: TRBV2; J gene: TRBJ1-1; CDR3 DNA: TGTGCCAGCAGTGGGCCTTCAAGGGGGACTGAAGCTTTCTTT; CDR3 protein: CASSGPSRGTEAFF
D gene: TRBD1; clone size: NA; V gene: TRBV5-1; J gene: TRBJ2-7; CDR3 DNA: TGCGCCAGCAGCTTGGACCCGGGACAGGGGCGCGAGCAGTACTTC; CDR3 protein: CASSLDPGQGREQYF
D gene: NA; clone size: NA; V gene: TRBV6-6; J gene: TRBJ1-4; CDR3 DNA: TGTGCCAGCCATGCAGCGGGAGACGAAAAACTGTTTTTT; CDR3 protein: CASHAAGDEKLFF
D gene: NA; clone size: NA; V gene: TRBV7-8; J gene: TRBJ2-7; CDR3 DNA: TGTGCCAGCAGCTTAGGGTTAGCGGCTGGGGAGCAGTACTTC; CDR3 protein: CASSLGLAAGEQYF
D gene: NA; clone size: NA; V gene: TRBV20-1; J gene: TRBJ2-3; CDR3 DNA: TGCAGTGCTAGCGGTACAGATACGCAGTATTTT; CDR3 protein: CSASGTDTQYF
D gene: TRBD2; clone size: once; V gene: TRBV19; J gene: TRBJ2-2; CDR3 DNA: TGTGCCAGTAGTAAGCCTAGCGGGAGGGTCGGCGGGGAGCTGTTTTTT; CDR3 protein: CASSKPSGRVGGELFF
D gene: TRBD2; clone size: NA; V gene: TRBV19; J gene: TRBJ2-1; CDR3 DNA: TGTGCCAGTACCCGGACTAGCGGATACAATGAGCAGTTCTTC; CDR3 protein: CASTRTSGYNEQFF
D gene: NA; clone size: NA; V gene: TRBV11-3; J gene: TRBJ2-2; CDR3 DNA: TGTGCCAGCAGCACAGGGACAACGAACACCGGGGAGCTGTTTTTT; CDR3 protein: CASSTGTTNTGELFF
D gene: NA; clone size: NA; V gene: TRBV12-3/TRBV12-4; J gene: TRBJ1-2; CDR3 DNA: TGTGCCAGCAGTTCTCCGCAGGGTGGCTACACCTTC; CDR3 protein: CASSSPQGGYTF
D gene: TRBD1; clone size: NA; V gene: TRBV7-8; J gene: TRBJ2-2; CDR3 DNA: TGTGCCAGCAGCGCGGGACAGGGGGCCACCGGGGAGCTGTTTTTT; CDR3 protein: CASSAGQGATGELFF
D gene: NA; clone size: NA; V gene: TRBV7-9; J gene: TRBJ2-7; CDR3 DNA: TGTGCCAGCAGCTTTAAGGCAGGGAATACCTACGAGCAGTACTTC; CDR3 protein: CASSFKAGNTYEQYF
D gene: NA; clone size: NA; V gene: TRBV5-6; J gene: TRBJ2-2; CDR3 DNA: TGTGCCAGCAGCTCGGGTACCGGGGAGCTGTTTTTT; CDR3 protein: CASSSGTGELFF
D gene: TRBD2; clone size: few; V gene: TRBV2; J gene: TRBJ2-1; CDR3 DNA: TGTGCCAGCAGCCCGGGACTAGAAAACAATGAGCAGTTCTTC; CDR3 protein: CASSPGLENNEQFF
D gene: TRBD2; clone size: NA; V gene: TRBV19; J gene: TRBJ2-7; CDR3 DNA: TGTGCCAGTAGTGACTCCGGGACTAGCTCTTTTTGGTACTTC; CDR3 protein: CASSDSGTSSFWYF
D gene: TRBD1; clone size: NA; V gene: TRBV20-1; J gene: TRBJ2-4; CDR3 DNA: TGCAGTGCTCGACAGGGGAACATTCAGTACTTC; CDR3 protein: CSARQGNIQYF
D gene: TRBD2; clone size: once; V gene: TRBV27; J gene: TRBJ2-5; CDR3 DNA: TGTGCCAGCAGCTTCCTGACGGGGGGTATTCAAGAGACCCAGTACTTC; CDR3 protein: CASSFLTGGIQETQYF
D gene: NA; clone size: NA; V gene: TRBV19; J gene: TRBJ1-1; CDR3 DNA: TGTGCCAGTAGCCTCCTCGGGGAAGACAGGGAAGCTTTCTTT; CDR3 protein: CASSLLGEDREAFF